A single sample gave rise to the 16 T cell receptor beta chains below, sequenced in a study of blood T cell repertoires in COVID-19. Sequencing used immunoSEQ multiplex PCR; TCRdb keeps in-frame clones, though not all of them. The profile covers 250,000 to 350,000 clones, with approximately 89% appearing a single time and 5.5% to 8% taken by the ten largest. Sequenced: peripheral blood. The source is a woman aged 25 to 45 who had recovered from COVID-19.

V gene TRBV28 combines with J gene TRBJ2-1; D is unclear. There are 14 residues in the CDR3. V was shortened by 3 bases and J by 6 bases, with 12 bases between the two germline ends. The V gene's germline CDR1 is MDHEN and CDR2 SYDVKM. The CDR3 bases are TGTGCCAGCAGTTTCAGCGCCAGCATCAATGAGCAGTTCTTC. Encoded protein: CASSFSASINEQFF.

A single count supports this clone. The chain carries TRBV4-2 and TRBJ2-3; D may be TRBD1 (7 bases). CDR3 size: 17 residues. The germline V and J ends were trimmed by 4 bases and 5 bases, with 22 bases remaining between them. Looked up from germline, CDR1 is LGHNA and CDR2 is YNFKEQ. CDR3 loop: CASSPSRGAGGEDTQYF. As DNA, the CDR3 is TGTGCCAGCAGCCCAAGTAGGGGGGCAGGGGGTGAAGATACGCAGTATTTT.

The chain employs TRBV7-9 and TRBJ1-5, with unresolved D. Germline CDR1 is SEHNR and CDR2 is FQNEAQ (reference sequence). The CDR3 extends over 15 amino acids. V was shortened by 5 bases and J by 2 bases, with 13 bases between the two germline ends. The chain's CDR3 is CASSNVEGRNQPQHF. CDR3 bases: TGTGCCAGCAGCAATGTTGAGGGCCGCAATCAGCCCCAGCATTTT.

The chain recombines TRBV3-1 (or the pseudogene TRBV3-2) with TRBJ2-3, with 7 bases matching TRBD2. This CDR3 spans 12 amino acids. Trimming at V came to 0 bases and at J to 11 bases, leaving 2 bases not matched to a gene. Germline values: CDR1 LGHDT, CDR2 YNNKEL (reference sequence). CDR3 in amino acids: CASSQDWGGQYF. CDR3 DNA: TGTGCCAGCAGCCAAGATTGGGGGGGGCAGTATTTT.

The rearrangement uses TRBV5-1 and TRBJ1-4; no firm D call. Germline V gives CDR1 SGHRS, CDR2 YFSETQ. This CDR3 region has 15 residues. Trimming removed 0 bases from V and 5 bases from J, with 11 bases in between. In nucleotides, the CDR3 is TGCGCCAGCAGCTTGGCCTGGCTGCAAAATGAAAAACTGTTTTTT. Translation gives CASSLAWLQNEKLFF. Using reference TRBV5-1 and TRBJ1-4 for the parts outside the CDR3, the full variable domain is KAGVTQTPRYLIKTRGQQVTLSCSPISGHRSVSWYQQTPGQGLQFLFEYFSETQRNKGNFPGRFSGRQFSNSRSEMNVSTLELGDSALYLCASSLAWLQNEKLFFGSGTQLSVL.

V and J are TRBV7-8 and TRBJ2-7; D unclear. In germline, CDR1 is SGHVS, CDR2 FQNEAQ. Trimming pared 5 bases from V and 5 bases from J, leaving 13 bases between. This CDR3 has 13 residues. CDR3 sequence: CASSPSARNEQYF. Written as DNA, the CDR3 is TGTGCCAGCAGCCCCTCTGCGCGGAACGAGCAGTACTTC.

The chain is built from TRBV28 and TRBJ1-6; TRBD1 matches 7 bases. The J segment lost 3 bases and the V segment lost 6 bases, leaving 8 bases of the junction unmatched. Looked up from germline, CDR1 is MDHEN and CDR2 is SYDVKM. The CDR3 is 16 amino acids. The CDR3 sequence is CASSYDRVDYNSPLHF. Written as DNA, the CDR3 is TGTGCCAGCAGCTACGACAGGGTCGACTATAATTCACCCCTCCACTTT. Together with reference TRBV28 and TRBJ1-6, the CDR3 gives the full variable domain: DVKVTQSSRYLVKRTGEKVFLECVQDMDHENMFWYRQDPGLGLRLIYFSYDVKMKEKGDIPEGYSVSREKKERFSLILESASTNQTSMYLCASSYDRVDYNSPLHFGNGTRLTVT.

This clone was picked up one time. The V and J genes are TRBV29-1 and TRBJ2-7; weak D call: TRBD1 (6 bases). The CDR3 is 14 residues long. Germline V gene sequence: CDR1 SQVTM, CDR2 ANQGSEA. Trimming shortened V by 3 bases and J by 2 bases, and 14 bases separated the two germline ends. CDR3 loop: CSVDGQTTPYEQYF. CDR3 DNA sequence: TGCAGCGTTGATGGACAGACCACTCCCTACGAGCAGTACTTC.

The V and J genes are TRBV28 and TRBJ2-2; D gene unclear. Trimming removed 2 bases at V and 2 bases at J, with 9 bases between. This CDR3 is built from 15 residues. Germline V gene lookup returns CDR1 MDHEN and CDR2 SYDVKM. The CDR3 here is CASSLAGPNTGELFF. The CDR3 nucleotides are TGTGCCAGCAGTTTAGCAGGTCCAAACACCGGGGAGCTGTTTTTT.

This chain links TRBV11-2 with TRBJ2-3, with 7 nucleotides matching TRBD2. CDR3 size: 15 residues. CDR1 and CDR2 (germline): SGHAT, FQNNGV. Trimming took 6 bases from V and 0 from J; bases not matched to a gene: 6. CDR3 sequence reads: CASSFRTSSTDTQYF. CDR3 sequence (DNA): TGTGCCAGCAGTTTTCGGACTAGTAGCACAGATACGCAGTATTTT.

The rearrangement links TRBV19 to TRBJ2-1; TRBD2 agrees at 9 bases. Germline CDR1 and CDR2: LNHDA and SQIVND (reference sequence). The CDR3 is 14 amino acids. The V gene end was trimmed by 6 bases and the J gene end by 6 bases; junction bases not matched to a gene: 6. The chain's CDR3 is CASRERGATNEQFF. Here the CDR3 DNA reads TGTGCCAGTAGGGAGCGGGGGGCGACCAATGAGCAGTTCTTC.

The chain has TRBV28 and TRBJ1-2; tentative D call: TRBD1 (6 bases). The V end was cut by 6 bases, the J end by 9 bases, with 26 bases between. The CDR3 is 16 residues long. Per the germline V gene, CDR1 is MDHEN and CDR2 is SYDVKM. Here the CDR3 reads CASSPPPGEGVFSYTF. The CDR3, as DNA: TGTGCCAGCAGCCCCCCCCCGGGGGAGGGGGTCTTTAGCTACACCTTC.

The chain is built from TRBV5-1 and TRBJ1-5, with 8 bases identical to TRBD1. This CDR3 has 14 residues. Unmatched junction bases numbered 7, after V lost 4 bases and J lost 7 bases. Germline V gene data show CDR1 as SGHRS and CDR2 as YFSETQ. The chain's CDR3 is CASSPNSGGQPQHF. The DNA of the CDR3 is TGCGCCAGCAGCCCTAACTCAGGGGGCCAGCCCCAGCATTTT.

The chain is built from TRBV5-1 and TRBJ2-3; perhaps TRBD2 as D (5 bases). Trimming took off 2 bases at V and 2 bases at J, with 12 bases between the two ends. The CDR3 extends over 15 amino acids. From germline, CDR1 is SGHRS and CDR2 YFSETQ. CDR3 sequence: CASSFLRGSTDTQYF. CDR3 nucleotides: TGCGCCAGCAGCTTTCTACGCGGGTCCACAGATACGCAGTATTTT.

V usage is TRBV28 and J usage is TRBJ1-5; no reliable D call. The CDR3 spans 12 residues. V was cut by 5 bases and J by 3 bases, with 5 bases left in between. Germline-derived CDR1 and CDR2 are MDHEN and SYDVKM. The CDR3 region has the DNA TGTGCCAGCAGTCCCATCAATCAGCCCCAGCATTTT. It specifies CASSPINQPQHF.

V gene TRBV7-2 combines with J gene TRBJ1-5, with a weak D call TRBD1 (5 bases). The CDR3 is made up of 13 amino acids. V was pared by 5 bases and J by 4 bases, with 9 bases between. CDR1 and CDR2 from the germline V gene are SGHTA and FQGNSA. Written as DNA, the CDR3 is TGTGCCAGCAGCCCGGGGGGTAATCAGCCCCAGCATTTT. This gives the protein CASSPGGNQPQHF.